This T cell receptor beta chain was sequenced in a study of blood T cell repertoires in COVID-19. Germline-derived CDR1 and CDR2 are MNHEY and SVGAGI. V shed 6 bases, J shed 9 bases, and the junction held 11 bases outside the gene matches. The CDR3 loop spans 14 amino acids. The table came from immunoSEQ multiplex PCR; TCRdb's copy has only in-frame clones and leaves some out. The sample shows around 170,000 clones, around 88% of them seen only once. This chain links TRBV6-5 with TRBJ2-3; 8 bases align to TRBD2. This TCR came from a woman under 40 who had recovered from COVID-19. The specimen sequenced was PBMCs or T cells enriched from blood (not recorded which). The CDR3 loop reads CASRLLSGSETQYF. In DNA, the CDR3 is TGTGCCAGCAGGTTGTTAAGCGGGAGTGAAACGCAGTATTTT.